This TCR beta chain stems from a study of cytomegalovirus exposure and HLA in healthy donors. Turning to the study itself: Earlier work reported 110 million or so unique TCR beta sequences from some 170 million T cells. Study-wide results and limits: Association of a missense DCLRE1C variant with TCR beta V- and J-gene trimming was reported in a later analysis. 15,000 to 20,000 TCR beta sequences were associated with HLA alleles at 0.05 false discovery rate in a later analysis.

The CDR3 contains 14 residues. The germline CDR1 and CDR2 sequences are SGHDN and FVKESK. V was cut by 3 bases and J by 4 bases, with 10 bases left in between. Regarding this clone: Its antigen is unknown.

Both 60 Vbeta primers and 13 Jbeta primers went into the PCR. Here immunoSEQ multiplex PCR was the method, and the copy in TCRdb shows in-frame clones only, minus some. Found here are 130,000 or so clones, approximately 87% of them singletons; the top ten hold roughly 1.4%. The receptor was derived from a man aged 40-49 years in good health and CMV-seronegative. The chain couples TRBV14 to TRBJ2-1; maybe TRBD1 (6 bases). Sequenced: PBMCs. The CDR3 protein is CASSQGAVYNEQFF. The CDR3 region has the DNA TGTGCCAGCAGCCAGGGGGCGGTTTACAATGAGCAGTTCTTC.